This is a list of T cell receptor beta chains from one sample in a study of T cell responses to AZD1222 COVID-19 vaccine. The table came from immunoSEQ multiplex PCR; TCRdb's copy has only in-frame clones and leaves some out. The top ten hold about 3.1% of the sample, which has over 100,000 clones, 75% to 90% seen once. Sequences were derived from peripheral blood, sampled on day 0 of AZD1222 vaccination. The origin of the receptors is an adult in good health. Each CDR3 is given with its conserved first and last residue. A D gene is named only where the DNA matches it firmly. Where a row states a size, it is once, few, many or the class of an expanded clone; other rows omit it.

length	V	size	D	J	DNA	CDR3
18	TRBV6-2/TRBV6-3	NA	TRBD1	TRBJ2-1	TGTGCCAGCAGTTACCCCCCTGTGGCGGGACAGGTCTACAATGAGCAGTTCTTC	CASSYPPVAGQVYNEQFF
13	TRBV6-2/TRBV6-3	NA	NA	TRBJ1-1	TGTGCCAGCAGCCCTATTCGGGGAGGGAAGGCTTTCTTT	CASSPIRGGKAFF
15	TRBV27	NA	NA	TRBJ2-5	TGTGCCAGCAGTCCCCCGGGCGGGGGCTGGGAGACCCAGTACTTC	CASSPPGGGWETQYF
16	TRBV5-1	few	NA	TRBJ2-2	TGCGCCAGCAGCCCCTTTCATCAGAGTGACACCGGGGAGCTGTTTTTT	CASSPFHQSDTGELFF
18	TRBV6-2/TRBV6-3	once	TRBD2	TRBJ2-2	TGTGCCAGCAGTTACCGTTCCCCCGTAGCGGGAGTCGCCGGGGAGCTGTTTTTT	CASSYRSPVAGVAGELFF
15	TRBV21-1	NA	NA	TRBJ2-1	TGTGCCAGCAGGAGTCGGACAGCCTCCTACAATGAGCAGTTCTTC	CASRSRTASYNEQFF
11	TRBV27	NA	NA	TRBJ2-7	TGTGCCAGCAGCTCCCACTTGGCGCAGTACTTC	CASSSHLAQYF
13	TRBV6-4	NA	NA	TRBJ2-1	TGTGCCAGCAGTGGGGGGGGCCACAATGAGCAGTTCTTC	CASSGGGHNEQFF
10	TRBV25-1	NA	NA	TRBJ2-1	TGTGCCAGCAGTGGAAGAGAGCAGTTCTTC	CASSGREQFF
15	TRBV7-9	NA	NA	TRBJ1-2	TGTGCCAGCAGCTCCACCGGACATACTAACTATGGCTACACCTTC	CASSSTGHTNYGYTF
14	TRBV6-5	once	NA	TRBJ2-2	TGTGCCAGCAGTTACTGGACAGCCGCCGGGGAGCTGTTTTTT	CASSYWTAAGELFF
15	TRBV19	NA	TRBD1	TRBJ1-2	TGTGCCAGTAGAGAATGGGACAGGTCAAACTATGGCTACACCTTC	CASREWDRSNYGYTF
15	TRBV10-3	NA	TRBD1	TRBJ2-2	TGTGCCATCAGTGAGCCCGCAGACAGGGCCGGGGAGCTGTTTTTT	CAISEPADRAGELFF
16	TRBV28	once	TRBD1	TRBJ2-7	TGTGCCAGCAGTGGGTTGGACAGGGGGCGATCCTACGAGCAGTACTTC	CASSGLDRGRSYEQYF
14	TRBV27	NA	TRBD1	TRBJ1-4	TGTGCCAGCGCCCTGACAGGGGACCATGAAAAACTGTTTTTT	CASALTGDHEKLFF
18	TRBV30	NA	NA	TRBJ2-2	TGTGCCTGGCTCGGCCTCTGGCGTTCTCCTTTTAACACCGGGGAGCTGTTTTTT	CAWLGLWRSPFNTGELFF
17	TRBV19	NA	TRBD1	TRBJ2-5	TGTGCCAGTAGTGGACAAGGCTCGGACAGGGATTGGGAGACCCAGTACTTC	CASSGQGSDRDWETQYF
13	TRBV3-1/TRBV3-2	NA	NA	TRBJ1-3	TGTGCCAGCAGCCAACGAGGGGAAGGCACCATATATTTT	CASSQRGEGTIYF
14	TRBV28	NA	NA	TRBJ1-5	TGTGCCAGCACTCCCCCCCTGTTGAATCAGCCCCAGCATTTT	CASTPPLLNQPQHF
14	TRBV20-1	NA	NA	TRBJ1-4	TGCAGTGCTAGTATCATTGGGGGCTGGGAAAAACTGTTTTTT	CSASIIGGWEKLFF
16	TRBV5-1	NA	NA	TRBJ2-7	TGCGCCAGCAGCTTGGGAGGAAAAGCGGGCGGCTACGAGCAGTACTTC	CASSLGGKAGGYEQYF
16	TRBV28	NA	NA	TRBJ1-5	TGTGCCAGCAGCCGACGGGGGGAGTGGAGCAATCAGCCCCAGCATTTT	CASSRRGEWSNQPQHF
14	TRBV6-5	NA	TRBD1	TRBJ1-1	TGTGCCAGCAATAGACAGGGGGTGAACACTGAAGCTTTCTTT	CASNRQGVNTEAFF
12	TRBV29-1	few	NA	TRBJ2-3	TGCAGCGTCCGGGCCCAGACAGATACGCAGTATTTT	CSVRAQTDTQYF
14	TRBV15	NA	NA	TRBJ1-2	TGTGCCACCAGCAGAGGGGGAGGGGGAAATGGCTACACCTTC	CATSRGGGGNGYTF
17	TRBV4-3	NA	TRBD1	TRBJ1-4	TGCGCCAGCAGCCAAGGGCCGGCTAGGGACAGCGATGAAAAACTGTTTTTT	CASSQGPARDSDEKLFF
15	TRBV7-8	few	NA	TRBJ1-5	TGTGCCAGCAGCTTAGGGGGTATGGGCAATCAGCCCCAGCATTTT	CASSLGGMGNQPQHF
17	TRBV4-3	few	NA	TRBJ1-6	TGCGCCAGCAGCCAAGATGGTGCCGACGCCCTAAATTCACCCCTCCACTTT	CASSQDGADALNSPLHF
13	TRBV27	NA	NA	TRBJ1-3	TGTGCCAGCAGTTTAGTATATCAGGACACCATATATTTT	CASSLVYQDTIYF
15	TRBV9	NA	TRBD2	TRBJ2-1	TGTGCCAGCAGCCGTTCGGCTAGCGGCCACAATGAGCAGTTCTTC	CASSRSASGHNEQFF
15	TRBV28	NA	NA	TRBJ1-5	TGTGCCAGCAGTGCCCGGGACGGAAGCAATCAGCCCCAGCATTTT	CASSARDGSNQPQHF
11	TRBV7-9	NA	NA	TRBJ2-7	TGTGCCAGCAGCTTAGGAAACGAGCAGTACTTC	CASSLGNEQYF
15	TRBV5-1	few	NA	TRBJ2-5	TGCGCCAGCAGATTCAGGACTACCGGGCGAGAGACCCAGTACTTC	CASRFRTTGRETQYF
16	TRBV7-2	NA	NA	TRBJ1-4	TGTGCCAGCAGCTTAGCGGGCCCAGGGATGGGGGAAAAACTGTTTTTT	CASSLAGPGMGEKLFF
14	TRBV28	NA	NA	TRBJ1-2	TGTGCCAGCAGTGAACAGCCCCCAAACTATGGCTACACCTTC	CASSEQPPNYGYTF
15	TRBV5-6	NA	NA	TRBJ2-7	TGTGCCAGCAGCCCCCGCACGCGGGGCTCCTACGAGCAGTACTTC	CASSPRTRGSYEQYF
14	TRBV28	NA	NA	TRBJ1-3	TGTGCCAGCAGTTTCCAGGGCTCCTGGGACACCATATATTTT	CASSFQGSWDTIYF
14	TRBV5-8	NA	TRBD1	TRBJ1-5	TGTGCCAGCGCGTATGGGACAGGGGCTCAGCCCCAGCATTTT	CASAYGTGAQPQHF
13	TRBV2	once	NA	TRBJ2-7	TGTGCCAGCAGCCCAACCTACTTTTACGAGCAGTACTTC	CASSPTYFYEQYF
13	TRBV9	NA	NA	TRBJ1-5	TGTGCCAGCAGCGAGGACCCTTGGCAGCCCCAGCATTTT	CASSEDPWQPQHF
14	TRBV7-6	NA	NA	TRBJ2-3	TGTGCCAGCAGCGCCCGGGGGAGCACAGATACGCAGTATTTT	CASSARGSTDTQYF
19	TRBV7-8	few	NA	TRBJ1-4	TGTGCCAGCAGCTTACGGTTGACGAGGAGCTACTTCCCGAATGAAAAACTGTTTTTT	CASSLRLTRSYFPNEKLFF
14	TRBV27	NA	NA	TRBJ2-7	TGTGCCAGCAGTCACCGGGACTCACGCTACGAGCAGTACTTC	CASSHRDSRYEQYF
16	TRBV9	NA	TRBD2	TRBJ2-2	TGTGCCAGCAGCCTTCCCACTAGCGGCAACACCGGGGAGCTGTTTTTT	CASSLPTSGNTGELFF
13	TRBV6-2/TRBV6-3	NA	NA	TRBJ1-5	TGTGCCAGCAGTTGGACCCTTAATCAGCCCCAGCATTTT	CASSWTLNQPQHF
15	TRBV13	NA	NA	TRBJ2-7	TGTGCCAGCAGTCTAATTGGGGTGGGTACCTACGAGCAGTACTTC	CASSLIGVGTYEQYF
16	TRBV19	NA	TRBD1	TRBJ1-1	TGTGCCAGTAAGAGCCGGGACAGGTTTGAGGACACTGAAGCTTTCTTT	CASKSRDRFEDTEAFF
14	TRBV6-5	NA	NA	TRBJ1-1	TGTGCCAGCAGTTCCGGGTTGGGGAACACTGAAGCTTTCTTT	CASSSGLGNTEAFF
14	TRBV11-2	NA	NA	TRBJ2-3	TGTGCCAGCAAGATTGGTCCTAGCACAGATACGCAGTATTTT	CASKIGPSTDTQYF